The 29 T cell receptor beta chains presented below share a single source sample, sequenced in a study of T cell repertoires and HLA-DP antigens. TCRdb's copy holds only in-frame clones and misses some; the assay was immunoSEQ multiplex PCR. The sample lists about 110,000 clones, 80% to 95% seen once, with around 0.25% in the top ten. Which antigens these TCRs recognize remains unknown. The material sequenced was CD4+ T cells from PBMCs. The receptors were gathered from a woman between 18 and 29 years old in good health and CMV-seronegative.

This clone has only one observation. The chain couples TRBV15 to TRBJ2-1; perhaps TRBD2 as D (5 bases). This CDR3 region has 16 residues. V lost 5 bases and J 6 bases, leaving 20 bases between the germline ends. Germline V gene data show CDR1 as LNHNV and CDR2 as YYDKDF (reference sequence). The DNA of the CDR3 is TGTGCCACCAGCGCCCAGCGGACTTCCTTCGGCAATGAGCAGTTCTTC. Its translation is CATSAQRTSFGNEQFF.

CDR3 DNA: TGTGCCAGCTCATTAGGTTTCAATGAGCAGTTCTTC. It translates to CASSLGFNEQFF. The chain recombines TRBV18 with TRBJ2-1; no clear D gene. Germline lookup yields CDR1 KGHSH and CDR2 LQKENI. The CDR3 extends over 12 amino acids. V was shortened by 5 bases and J by 6 bases, with 8 bases between the two germline ends.

The chain joins TRBV7-3 to TRBJ1-1; D call uncertain. The CDR3 has 14 residues. V dropped 2 bases and J dropped 1 base, with 8 bases sitting between them. Germline lookup yields CDR1 SGHTA and CDR2 FQGTGA. Here the CDR3 DNA reads TGTGCCAGCAGCTTATTATCTGGGAACACTGAAGCTTTCTTT. Translated, it gives CASSLLSGNTEAFF.

The J gene is TRBJ2-2, the V gene TRBV18, with TRBD2 matching over 15 bases. The CDR3 sequence is 19 residues long. V trimming: 3 bases; J trimming: 2 bases; junction bases outside the gene matches: 7. Germline V gene lookup returns CDR1 KGHSH and CDR2 LQKENI. The CDR3 region is CASSPPGLAGGSNTGELFF. CDR3 DNA sequence: TGTGCCAGCTCACCTCCGGGACTAGCGGGGGGCAGCAACACCGGGGAGCTGTTTTTT.

The chain combines TRBV19 with TRBJ2-3; 7 nucleotides line up with TRBD2. Germline loops: CDR1 LNHDA, CDR2 SQIVND (reference sequence). V gave up 6 bases and J gave up 0 bases; unmatched junction bases: 9. The length of the CDR3 is 16 residues. CDR3 DNA sequence: TGTGCCAGTAGGATTATCGATAGCGGGAGCACAGATACGCAGTATTTT. It yields the protein CASRIIDSGSTDTQYF. The variable domain in full, with the rest retrieved from reference TRBV19 and TRBJ2-3, is DGGITQSPKYLFRKEGQNVTLSCEQNLNHDAMYWYRQDPGQGLRLIYYSQIVNDFQKGDIAEGYSVSREKKESFPLTVTSAQKNPTAFYLCASRIIDSGSTDTQYFGPGTRLTVL.

CDR3 loop: CASSGSSGSWETQYF. CDR3 DNA sequence: TGTGCCAGCAGCGGATCTAGCGGGAGTTGGGAGACCCAGTACTTC. This sequence joins TRBV9 and TRBJ2-5, with 10 nucleotides matching TRBD2. The CDR3 totals 15 residues. Trimming at V came to 3 bases and at J to 5 bases, leaving 7 bases not matched to a gene. Germline CDR1 and CDR2: SGDLS and YYNGEE.

The chain recombines TRBV5-1 with TRBJ1-2, with D perhaps matching TRBD1 (5 bases). CDR3 length: 15 amino acids. Trimming removed 3 bases from V and 5 bases from J, with 17 bases in between. CDR1 SGHRS and CDR2 YFSETQ come from the germline V gene. The CDR3 here is CASSSTWPGGYGYTF. As DNA, the CDR3 is TGCGCCAGCAGCTCAACCTGGCCCGGGGGTTATGGCTACACCTTC. Full variable domain (missing parts from reference TRBV5-1 and TRBJ1-2): KAGVTQTPRYLIKTRGQQVTLSCSPISGHRSVSWYQQTPGQGLQFLFEYFSETQRNKGNFPGRFSGRQFSNSRSEMNVSTLELGDSALYLCASSSTWPGGYGYTFGSGTRLTVV.

CDR3 bases: TGTGCCAGTAGTACCACCAAGACAGGGGGCCGAAACACCATATATTTT. Translated, it gives CASSTTKTGGRNTIYF. This chain links TRBV19 with TRBJ1-3; 10 nucleotides match TRBD1. CDR3 length: 16 amino acids. V dropped 4 bases and J dropped 5; count of bases not matched to a gene: 8. Looked up from germline, CDR1 is LNHDA and CDR2 is SQIVND (reference sequence).

This clone has a count of ten or more. The J gene is TRBJ1-1, the V gene TRBV5-6, with 7 bases that match TRBD1. J lost 1 base, V lost 3 bases, and 3 bases had no gene match. This CDR3 contains 14 residues. Per the germline V gene, CDR1 is SGHDT and CDR2 is YYEEEE. CDR3 sequence (DNA): TGTGCCAGCAGCTGGGACAGAGCGAACACTGAAGCTTTCTTT. This sequence encodes CASSWDRANTEAFF.

The V gene is TRBV28, the J gene TRBJ2-7, with a weak D call TRBD2 (6 bases). This CDR3 region has 13 residues. V dropped 5 bases and J dropped 9 bases, with 17 bases sitting between them. Germline V gene data show CDR1 as MDHEN and CDR2 as SYDVKM. In DNA form, the CDR3 reads TGTGCCAGCAGTCCGCCTCGGGAGCTACGGCAGTACGTC. Protein sequence: CASSPPRELRQYV.

The V and J genes are TRBV29-1 and TRBJ1-2; D perhaps matches TRBD1 (6 bases). This CDR3 has 12 amino acids. Looked up from germline, CDR1 is SQVTM and CDR2 is ANQGSEA. V lost 6 bases, J lost 13 bases, and 21 bases lay in between. The CDR3 DNA sequence: TGCAGCGTGACAGGAGATCACCCTAGAGCCACCTTC. Its protein product is CSVTGDHPRATF.

The chain couples TRBV6-6 to TRBJ2-5; D is unclear. This CDR3 has 14 amino acids. V was clipped by 0 bases and J by 4 bases, with 9 bases between them. Germline loops: CDR1 MNHNY, CDR2 SVGAGI (reference sequence). The CDR3 region has the DNA TGTGCCAGCAGTTACTCGGGGTCTCGAGAGACCCAGTACTTC. Protein product: CASSYSGSRETQYF.

This chain connects TRBV10-3 to TRBJ2-1, with D tentatively TRBD2 (8 bases). CDR3 size: 18 residues. Germline values: CDR1 ENHRY, CDR2 SYGVKD. V gave up 3 bases and J gave up 1 base, with 19 bases separating them. The CDR3 is CAISDQGGSGVSYNEQFF. The DNA of the CDR3 is TGTGCCATCAGTGACCAGGGGGGTAGCGGGGTTTCCTACAATGAGCAGTTCTTC.

V is TRBV7-9 and J is TRBJ2-1; 9 bases fit TRBD2. CDR1 is SEHNR and CDR2 is FQNEAQ in the germline V gene (reference sequence). Trimming took 4 bases from V and 4 from J; bases not matched to a gene: 5. The CDR3 has 15 residues. CDR3 in DNA: TGTGCCAGCAGCTCCAGACTAGCGGAATACAATGAGCAGTTCTTC. It translates to CASSSRLAEYNEQFF.

This sequence joins TRBV13 and TRBJ1-1; a possible D gene is TRBD1 (5 bases). The germline gives CDR1 PRHDT, CDR2 FYEKMQ (reference sequence). Trimming removed 5 bases from V and 0 bases from J, with 22 bases in between. CDR3 length: 18 residues. The CDR3 DNA reads TGTGCCAGCAGCCTAAGGACCCAGGGCGTTGGCATGAACACTGAAGCTTTCTTT. Encoded protein: CASSLRTQGVGMNTEAFF.

V and J are TRBV19 and TRBJ2-3, with 7 bases that match TRBD2. This CDR3 region has 15 residues. Germline V gene sequence: CDR1 LNHDA, CDR2 SQIVND (reference sequence). Trimming at V came to 5 bases and at J to 3 bases, leaving 8 bases not matched to a gene. DNA of the CDR3: TGTGCCAGTAGTCAGACTAGCCGAATTACAGATACGCAGTATTTT. Translation gives CASSQTSRITDTQYF.

The V call is TRBV10-2, the J call TRBJ2-7; 9 bases line up with TRBD1. The CDR3 is 16 amino acids. J lost 3 bases, V lost 4 bases, and 10 bases had no gene match. Germline CDR1 is WSHSY and CDR2 is SAAADI. The CDR3 is CASSVNRGRLDYEQYF. In DNA, the CDR3 is TGCGCCAGCAGTGTGAACAGGGGGCGATTGGACTACGAGCAGTACTTC.

The rearrangement uses TRBV4-2 and TRBJ1-1, with TRBD1 matching 10 bases. The CDR3 runs 16 residues. J was trimmed by 4 bases and V by 5 bases; bases with no gene match: 10. The germline V gene encodes CDR1 LGHNA and CDR2 YNFKEQ. The CDR3 coding sequence is TGTGCCAGCAGCAGAAGCCGCGGGGACAGGGGCACTGAAGCTTTCTTT. Residues: CASSRSRGDRGTEAFF.

V is TRBV11-2 and J is TRBJ2-6; 8 positions match TRBD1. V shed 6 bases, J shed 0 bases, and the junction held 7 bases outside the gene matches. CDR1 SGHAT and CDR2 FQNNGV come from the germline V gene. This CDR3 is built from 17 residues. This CDR3 is CASSSRGQGSGANVLTF. The CDR3 nucleotides read TGTGCCAGCAGTTCCAGGGGGCAAGGCTCTGGGGCCAACGTCCTGACTTTC.

The chain is built from TRBV4-2 and TRBJ2-3, with 10 bases fitting TRBD1. The CDR3 loop spans 17 amino acids. V trimming: 2 bases; J trimming: 2 bases; junction bases outside the gene matches: 7. Germline V gives CDR1 LGHNA, CDR2 YNFKEQ. The CDR3 protein is CASSQPRDRGSTDTQYF. In nucleotides, the CDR3 is TGTGCCAGCAGCCAACCCCGGGACAGGGGATCCACAGATACGCAGTATTTT.

The rearrangement links TRBV9 to TRBJ2-3; TRBD2 might be the D (6 bases). The CDR3 sequence is 16 residues long. Germline values: CDR1 SGDLS, CDR2 YYNGEE. The germline V and J ends were trimmed by 3 bases and 3 bases, with 17 bases remaining between them. CDR3 amino acids: CASSGSGYGLTDTQYF. Here the CDR3 DNA reads TGTGCCAGCAGCGGGAGCGGGTATGGCCTTACAGATACGCAGTATTTT.

This sequence joins TRBV9 and TRBJ1-1, with D maybe TRBD1 (6 bases). CDR1 and CDR2 (germline): SGDLS, YYNGEE. The CDR3 has 15 residues. With 5 bases removed from V and 2 bases from J, the gap between germline ends came to 16 bases. The chain's CDR3 is CASSVNTGLNTEAFF. The CDR3 DNA follows: TGTGCCAGCAGTGTAAACACAGGGCTCAACACTGAAGCTTTCTTT. The whole variable domain, filled in from reference TRBV9 and TRBJ1-1, reads DSGVTQTPKHLITATGQRVTLRCSPRSGDLSVYWYQQSLDQGLQFLIQYYNGEERAKGNILERFSAQQFPDLHSELNLSSLELGDSALYFCASSVNTGLNTEAFFGQGTRLTVV.

The genes are TRBV5-6 and TRBJ1-1; D is unclear. There are 14 residues in the CDR3. With 2 bases removed from V and 2 bases from J, the gap between germline ends came to 10 bases. Germline assignment: CDR1 SGHDT and CDR2 YYEEEE. The DNA for the CDR3 is TGTGCCAGCAGCTTCGGGCCGCAAAACACTGAAGCTTTCTTT. Its protein is CASSFGPQNTEAFF.

The rearrangement uses TRBV7-9 and TRBJ2-5; D might be TRBD2 (6 bases). The germline V gene encodes CDR1 SEHNR and CDR2 FQNEAQ (reference sequence). V lost 0 bases and J lost 5, with 7 bases in between. This CDR3 is built from 13 residues. CDR3 residues: CASSLAGGETQYF. CDR3 coding DNA: TGTGCCAGCAGCTTAGCTGGGGGGGAGACCCAGTACTTC.

The chain couples TRBV11-3 to TRBJ2-1; 7 bases are a match to TRBD1. The germline V gene has CDR1 SGHNT and CDR2 YENEEA. J was trimmed by 0 bases and V by 6 bases; bases with no gene match: 8. The CDR3 extends over 16 amino acids. CDR3 bases: TGTGCCAGCAGTAGACAGGGAACTAGCTCCTACAATGAGCAGTTCTTC. As protein: CASSRQGTSSYNEQFF.

This rearrangement joins TRBV2 to TRBJ2-7, with D possibly TRBD1 on 5 matching bases. Trimming removed 3 bases from V and 3 bases from J, with 15 bases in between. The CDR3 length is 15 residues. Germline V CDR1 and CDR2: SNHLY, FYNNEI. In DNA, the CDR3 is TGTGCCAGCAGTGATGGCAGGGCAAGTATCTACGAGCAGTACGTC. Amino acid sequence: CASSDGRASIYEQYV.

V is TRBV6-6 and J is TRBJ1-2; 7 nucleotides line up with TRBD1. CDR3 size: 14 residues. The germline V gene has CDR1 MNHNY and CDR2 SVGAGI (reference sequence). Germline trimming cut 6 bases from V and 5 bases from J; bases unmatched to any gene: 9. The CDR3 DNA follows: TGTGCCAGCAGCTACCTCGACAGGGCGTATGGCTACACCTTC. Translation: CASSYLDRAYGYTF.

This clone was seen once. The V call is TRBV7-2, the J call TRBJ1-2, with 10 bases lining up with TRBD1. The CDR3 is made up of 13 amino acids. V lost 4 bases, J lost 5 bases, and 1 base stayed unmatched. Germline-derived CDR1 and CDR2 are SGHTA and FQGNSA. The CDR3 nucleotides read TGTGCCAGCAGCTCGGGACAGGGGTATGGCTACACCTTC. As protein: CASSSGQGYGYTF.

This rearrangement joins TRBV2 to TRBJ1-2; D is ambiguous. Deletions cut 4 bases from V and 4 bases from J, with 7 bases between. CDR1 is SNHLY and CDR2 is FYNNEI in the germline V gene. The CDR3 is made up of 12 amino acids. The CDR3 loop reads CASSVQSYGYTF. The CDR3 nucleotides read TGTGCCAGCAGTGTACAGAGCTATGGCTACACCTTC.